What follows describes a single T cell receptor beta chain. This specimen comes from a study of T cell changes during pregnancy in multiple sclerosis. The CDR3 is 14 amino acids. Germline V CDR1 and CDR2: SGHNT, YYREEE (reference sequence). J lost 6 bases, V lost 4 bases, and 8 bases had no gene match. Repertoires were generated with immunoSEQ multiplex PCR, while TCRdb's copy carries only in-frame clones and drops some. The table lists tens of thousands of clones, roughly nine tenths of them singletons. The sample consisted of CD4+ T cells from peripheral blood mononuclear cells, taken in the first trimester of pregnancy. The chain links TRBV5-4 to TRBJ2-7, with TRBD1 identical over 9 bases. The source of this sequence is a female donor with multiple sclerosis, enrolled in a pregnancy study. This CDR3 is CASSAVVTGGEQYF. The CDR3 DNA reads TGTGCCAGCAGCGCGGTTGTGACAGGGGGCGAGCAGTACTTC.